This TCR beta chain was captured by sequencing in a study of blood T cell repertoires in COVID-19. Profiling relied on immunoSEQ multiplex PCR, and the TCRdb table lists in-frame clones only, not all of them. This sample has about 200,000 clones, with approximately 85% found just once. Looked up from germline, CDR1 is MDHEN and CDR2 is SYDVKM. This CDR3 contains 13 residues. Trimming took 6 bases from V and 10 from J, leaving 18 bases between them. The sample comprised peripheral blood. The chain carries TRBV28 and TRBJ1-2, with D unresolved. The sequence derives from a woman between 70 and 85 years old with COVID-19, enrolled during active disease. The CDR3 region is CASSYPGVHVYTF. DNA of the CDR3: TGTGCCAGCAGCTACCCAGGTGTTCATGTCTACACCTTC.